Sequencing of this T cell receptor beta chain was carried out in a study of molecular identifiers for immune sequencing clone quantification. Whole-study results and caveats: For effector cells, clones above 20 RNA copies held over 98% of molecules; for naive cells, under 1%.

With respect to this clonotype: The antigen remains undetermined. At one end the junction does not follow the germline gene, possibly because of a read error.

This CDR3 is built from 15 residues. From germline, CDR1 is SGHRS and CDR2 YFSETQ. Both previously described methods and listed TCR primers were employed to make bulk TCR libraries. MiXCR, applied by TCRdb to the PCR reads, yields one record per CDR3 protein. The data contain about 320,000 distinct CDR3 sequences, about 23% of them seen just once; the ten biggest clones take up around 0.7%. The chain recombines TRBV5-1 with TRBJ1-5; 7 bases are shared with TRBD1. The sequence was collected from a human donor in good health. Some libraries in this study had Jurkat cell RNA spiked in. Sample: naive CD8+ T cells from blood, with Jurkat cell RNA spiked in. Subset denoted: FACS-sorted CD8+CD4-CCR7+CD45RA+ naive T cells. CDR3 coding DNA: TGCGCCAGCAGCTCGGCAGGGGGATCCAATCAGCCCCCGCCTTTT. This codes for CASSSAGGSNQPPPF.